This T cell receptor (beta chain) was observed in a study of shared clonotypes between healthy human individuals. This clone was found a few times. Profiling relied on immunoSEQ multiplex PCR, and the TCRdb table lists in-frame clones only, not all of them. The data hold 950,000 to 1,300,000 clones, with more than 60% observed a single time. The CDR3 totals 14 residues. V lost 11 bases and J lost 4, with 20 bases in between. Germline V gene sequence: CDR1 SNHLY, CDR2 FYNNEI. Sequenced: memory CD4+ T cells sorted from blood. Regarding subset: CD45RA-negative fraction. This rearrangement joins TRBV2 to TRBJ1-1; tentative D call: TRBD1 (6 bases). The source of this sequence is a man younger than 30 in good health. The CDR3 loop is CAGQLQGEGTEAFF. CDR3 nucleotide sequence: TGTGCCGGACAATTACAGGGAGAGGGCACTGAAGCTTTCTTT.